This entry is about one T cell receptor beta chain. The antigen remains unidentified. The sample originates from a study of T cells in tuberculosis. Study details: A South African cohort included IGRA-negative adolescents, latently infected IGRA-positive adolescents and adults with active tuberculosis. Within 7 days of starting treatment, or before, PBMC were stored. General observations from the study: Shorter CDR3-alpha in active tuberculosis partly drove smaller distances.

Assay: immunoSEQ multiplex PCR; the TCRdb copy retains only in-frame clones and omits some. The sample lists roughly 10,000 clones; approximately 94% were seen once. The germline gives CDR1 WSHSY, CDR2 SAAADI. Trimming cost V 2 bases and J 0 bases, with 7 bases left between them. The CDR3 covers 14 residues. Tuberculosis was confirmed by positive sputum smear and/or M. tuberculosis culture. The sequencing input was PBMCs. The genes are TRBV10-2 and TRBJ1-1, with D unresolved. The TCR originated in an adult with tuberculosis. CDR3 sequence reads: CASSETFMNTEAFF. The CDR3 DNA reads TGCGCCAGCAGTGAGACATTCATGAACACTGAAGCTTTCTTT.